This is a list of T cell receptor beta chains from one sample in a study of OX40 agonist ivuxolimab in advanced cancers. Assay: immunoSEQ multiplex PCR; the TCRdb copy retains only in-frame clones and omits some. Here the sample spans roughly 77,000 clones, roughly 80% being singletons. Material: CD4+ or CD8+ T cells sorted from blood, obtained in a trial of the OX40 agonist ivuxolimab. The source of these receptors is an adult with an advanced solid tumor such as melanoma, head and neck, liver or kidney cancer. Each CDR3 is given with its conserved first and last residue. The order of the fields is V gene, J gene, CDR3 protein.

v_call: TRBV19; j_call: TRBJ2-3; cdr3_aa: CASSIGLAGVGTQYF
v_call: TRBV11-3; j_call: TRBJ2-5; cdr3_aa: CASSLGDLAGAKETQYF
v_call: TRBV5-8; j_call: TRBJ2-7; cdr3_aa: CASSYLFDRGGSYEQYF
v_call: TRBV30; j_call: TRBJ1-2; cdr3_aa: CAWSVEVYGYTF
v_call: TRBV6-5; j_call: TRBJ1-4; cdr3_aa: CASSHDSTSEKLFF
v_call: TRBV7-2; j_call: TRBJ2-5; cdr3_aa: CASSRVLAGGQRQETQYF
v_call: TRBV18; j_call: TRBJ2-1; cdr3_aa: CASSPAGQYEQFF
v_call: TRBV7-9; j_call: TRBJ2-7; cdr3_aa: CASSRQGADGTYEQYF
v_call: TRBV7-9; j_call: TRBJ1-2; cdr3_aa: CASSPGTSYGYTF
v_call: TRBV11-3; j_call: TRBJ2-3; cdr3_aa: CASSLDSRVGQYF
v_call: TRBV2; j_call: TRBJ1-5; cdr3_aa: CASSGDSGWDQPQHF
v_call: TRBV5-1; j_call: TRBJ2-7; cdr3_aa: CASSLGQTARPSYEQYF
v_call: TRBV30; j_call: TRBJ2-3; cdr3_aa: CAWSLPAGGPTDTQYF
v_call: TRBV7-6; j_call: TRBJ2-1; cdr3_aa: CASSSYQGTQFF
v_call: TRBV9; j_call: TRBJ2-1; cdr3_aa: CASSVQSRPGYNEQFF
v_call: TRBV27; j_call: TRBJ1-1; cdr3_aa: CASSPTPRGANTEAFF
v_call: TRBV19; j_call: TRBJ1-5; cdr3_aa: CASRWGAGSNQPQHF
v_call: TRBV27; j_call: TRBJ2-7; cdr3_aa: CASSLSGGEGPYEQYF
v_call: TRBV4-1; j_call: TRBJ1-1; cdr3_aa: CASSPGTVLNTEAFF
v_call: TRBV7-8; j_call: TRBJ2-7; cdr3_aa: CASSLRDINSYEQYF
v_call: TRBV7-9; j_call: TRBJ2-3; cdr3_aa: CASRATSGSPDTQYF
v_call: TRBV11-3; j_call: TRBJ2-1; cdr3_aa: CASSSLGGSADNEQFF
v_call: TRBV7-9; j_call: TRBJ2-5; cdr3_aa: CASSLGDRGLQETQYF
v_call: TRBV9; j_call: TRBJ2-7; cdr3_aa: CASSVGETGTYEQYF
v_call: TRBV5-4; j_call: TRBJ2-3; cdr3_aa: CASSPATRSRTDTQYF
v_call: TRBV5-4; j_call: TRBJ2-5; cdr3_aa: CASSLEGSRVQETQYF
v_call: TRBV2; j_call: TRBJ1-2; cdr3_aa: CASSVRPTGVGYGYTF
v_call: TRBV5-4; j_call: TRBJ1-6; cdr3_aa: CASSPGDRLLSSYNSPLHF
v_call: TRBV18; j_call: TRBJ1-1; cdr3_aa: CASSSSHQDTEAFF
v_call: TRBV6-5; j_call: TRBJ1-6; cdr3_aa: CASSYSYGNNSPLHF
v_call: TRBV9; j_call: TRBJ2-1; cdr3_aa: CASSVALRAIGYNEQFF
v_call: TRBV5-1; j_call: TRBJ2-3; cdr3_aa: CASSYGTDTQYF
v_call: TRBV6-5; j_call: TRBJ1-1; cdr3_aa: CASSRGRRTNTEAFF
v_call: TRBV6-6; j_call: TRBJ2-5; cdr3_aa: CASSDQVQETQYF
v_call: TRBV6-6; j_call: TRBJ1-1; cdr3_aa: CASKGQSNTEAFF
v_call: TRBV7-3; j_call: TRBJ2-5; cdr3_aa: CASSLGPQGASETQYF
v_call: TRBV29-1; j_call: TRBJ1-2; cdr3_aa: CSATRGLDYGYTF
v_call: TRBV5-1; j_call: TRBJ1-1; cdr3_aa: CASSHLLGEPESTEAFF
v_call: TRBV19; j_call: TRBJ2-4; cdr3_aa: CASTPTRGATLAKNIQYF
v_call: TRBV7-8; j_call: TRBJ1-4; cdr3_aa: CASSQQQGSEKLFF
v_call: TRBV7-6; j_call: TRBJ1-2; cdr3_aa: CASSTQARTGTYGYTF
v_call: TRBV4-1; j_call: TRBJ2-1; cdr3_aa: CASSAQASSGGEQFF
v_call: TRBV5-6; j_call: TRBJ1-4; cdr3_aa: CASSSEGRGGEKLFF
v_call: TRBV7-6; j_call: TRBJ2-1; cdr3_aa: CASSLGAGAYNEQFF
v_call: TRBV29-1; j_call: TRBJ2-3; cdr3_aa: CSVSRGEVTDTQYF
v_call: TRBV19; j_call: TRBJ2-3; cdr3_aa: CASGGGLGRSDTQYF
v_call: TRBV5-1; j_call: TRBJ1-1; cdr3_aa: CASSMTDFSNEAFF
v_call: TRBV7-2; j_call: TRBJ2-7; cdr3_aa: CASSPGTGYEQYF
v_call: TRBV18; j_call: TRBJ1-3; cdr3_aa: CASSPGQFSGNTIYF
v_call: TRBV6-6; j_call: TRBJ2-7; cdr3_aa: CASRAQGYEQYF
v_call: TRBV9; j_call: TRBJ2-5; cdr3_aa: CASSVTGGEETQYF
v_call: TRBV10-2; j_call: TRBJ2-5; cdr3_aa: CASSGPLKYQETQYF
v_call: TRBV6-5; j_call: TRBJ1-2; cdr3_aa: CASSYSEGTDGYTF
v_call: TRBV5-8; j_call: TRBJ1-2; cdr3_aa: CASSLGPPRGYTF
v_call: TRBV7-9; j_call: TRBJ1-5; cdr3_aa: CASSPPIGPQHF
v_call: TRBV2; j_call: TRBJ2-1; cdr3_aa: CASSEWGGLNNEQFF
v_call: TRBV9; j_call: TRBJ1-2; cdr3_aa: CASSVVSTGGSGYTF
v_call: TRBV27; j_call: TRBJ2-2; cdr3_aa: CASSTGTSVGELFF